Below are 31 T cell receptor beta chains sequenced from a single sample in a study of shared clonotypes between healthy human individuals. Only in-frame clones appear in the TCRdb table, and some are missing; sequencing was by immunoSEQ multiplex PCR. The data hold over a million clones, with about 80% observed a single time. The sequenced sample was memory CD4+ T cells sorted from blood. Subset given: CD45RA-negative fraction. The origin of the receptors is a man younger than 30 in good health.

The table lists this clone with many counts. The V and J genes are TRBV11-1 and TRBJ2-2, with D possibly being TRBD2 (5 bases). The CDR3 totals 16 residues. Germline V gene lookup returns CDR1 SGHAT and CDR2 FQDESV (reference sequence). Between the trimmed V and J ends, which lost 2 bases and 5 bases, there was a span of 15 bases. CDR3 nucleotides: TGTGCCAGCAGCTTATCAAGGGAAAGGAGGACCGGGGAGCTGTTTTTT. Translating it yields CASSLSRERRTGELFF.

This chain joins TRBV19 and TRBJ1-4; possible D gene TRBD1, 5 bases. V lost 5 bases, J lost 8 bases, and 15 bases lay in between. Germline CDR1 is LNHDA and CDR2 is SQIVND (reference sequence). This CDR3 spans 14 amino acids. The CDR3 loop reads CASSSGLLGEKLFF. In DNA, the CDR3 is TGTGCCAGTAGTTCGGGACTTCTGGGAGAAAAACTGTTTTTT.

This chain connects TRBV18 to TRBJ2-2; no reliable D call. The CDR3 totals 14 residues. Per the germline V gene, CDR1 is KGHSH and CDR2 is LQKENI. With 0 bases removed from V and 8 bases from J, the gap between germline ends came to 10 bases. The CDR3 DNA sequence: TGTGCCAGCTCACCACCCACAGTGACTGGGGAGCTGTTTTTT. Its translation is CASSPPTVTGELFF.

The DNA of the CDR3 is TGTGCCAGCAGTAACACCGGGACAGAATATAATTCACCCCTCCACTTT. It specifies CASSNTGTEYNSPLHF. The gene calls are TRBV2 and TRBJ1-6; 7 bases line up with TRBD1. The trim removed 5 bases at V and 4 bases at J, leaving 8 bases unmatched. The germline V gene encodes CDR1 SNHLY and CDR2 FYNNEI. This CDR3 has 16 amino acids. Together with reference TRBV2 and TRBJ1-6, the CDR3 gives the full variable domain: EPEVTQTPSHQVTQMGQEVILRCVPISNHLYFYWYRQILGQKVEFLVSFYNNEISEKSEIFDDQFSVERPDGSNFTLKIRSTKLEDSAMYFCASSNTGTEYNSPLHFGNGTRLTVT.

The chain combines TRBV7-9 with TRBJ2-1; D remains ambiguous. Trimming removed 4 bases at V and 6 bases at J, with 7 bases between. CDR1 is SEHNR and CDR2 is FQNEAQ in the germline V gene (reference sequence). This CDR3 contains 12 residues. The CDR3 is CASSSGSNEQFF. In DNA form, the CDR3 reads TGTGCCAGCAGCTCCGGGTCCAATGAGCAGTTCTTC.

The chain uses TRBV4-1 and TRBJ2-3; D possibly corresponds to TRBD2 (5 bases). Per germline, CDR1 MGHRA and CDR2 YSYEKL. The CDR3 has 17 residues. V lost 0 bases and J 9 bases, leaving 22 bases between the germline ends. The CDR3 here is CASSQDIYRAVEATQYF. CDR3 sequence (DNA): TGCGCCAGCAGCCAAGATATTTACCGAGCGGTTGAGGCCACGCAGTATTTT.

J is TRBJ2-3 and V is TRBV27; D is possibly TRBD2 (5 bases). The CDR3 is 16 residues long. Trimming left V 4 bases short and J 2 bases short, with 16 bases between. CDR1 MNHEY and CDR2 SMNVEV come from the germline V gene (reference sequence). The CDR3 spells CASSSRRDPVTDTQYF. CDR3 DNA: TGTGCCAGCAGTTCCCGCCGGGATCCGGTCACAGATACGCAGTATTTT.

This chain joins TRBV6-1 and TRBJ1-2; a possible D gene is TRBD1 (5 bases). The V end lost 7 bases, the J end lost 3 bases, and 9 bases lay between the germline ends. The CDR3 spans 12 residues. The V gene's germline CDR1 is MNHNS and CDR2 SASEGT. The DNA for the CDR3 is TGTGCCAGCAAACAGGCGTACTATGGCTACACCTTC. This encodes CASKQAYYGYTF.

The genes are TRBV7-9 and TRBJ2-1, with D perhaps being TRBD1 or TRBD2 (6 bases each). Between the trimmed V and J ends, which lost 3 bases and 4 bases, there was a span of 13 bases. The CDR3 loop spans 15 amino acids. Germline lookup yields CDR1 SEHNR and CDR2 FQNEAQ (reference sequence). CDR3 bases: TGTGCCAGCAGCTTCAGGGGAGGAACTTACAATGAGCAGTTCTTC. It translates to CASSFRGGTYNEQFF.

This chain links TRBV6-5 with TRBJ2-7; D possibly matches TRBD1 or TRBD2 (5 bases each). Per germline, CDR1 MNHEY and CDR2 SVGAGI. The CDR3 contains 13 residues. V lost 5 bases and J lost 2, with 10 bases in between. The CDR3 nucleotides read TGTGCCAGCAGTAAGGGACCTACCTACGAGCAGTACTTC. Protein sequence: CASSKGPTYEQYF.

The chain employs TRBV28 and TRBJ1-6; tentative D call: TRBD1 (5 bases). This CDR3 region has 18 residues. V was shortened by 8 bases and J by 11 bases, with 31 bases between the two germline ends. Germline V gene sequence: CDR1 MDHEN, CDR2 SYDVKM. This CDR3 reads CASLLVGIKPSWGAPLHF. The CDR3 DNA is TGTGCCAGCCTCCTGGTCGGGATCAAACCCTCGTGGGGGGCACCCCTCCACTTT.

The CDR3 sequence: CASSEGGRSVNGANVLTF. The CDR3 DNA sequence: TGTGCCAGCAGTGAAGGTGGACGGTCTGTGAACGGGGCCAACGTCCTGACTTTC. The chain carries TRBV25-1 and TRBJ2-6; D call uncertain. The V end lost 2 bases, the J end lost 4 bases, and 18 bases lay between the germline ends. This CDR3 comprises 18 residues. Germline V gene data show CDR1 as MGHDK and CDR2 as SYGVNS. Supplemented by reference TRBV25-1 and TRBJ2-6, the full variable domain reads EADIYQTPRYLVIGTGKKITLECSQTMGHDKMYWYQQDPGMELHLIHYSYGVNSTEKGDLSSESTVSRIRTEHFPLTLESARPSHTSQYLCASSEGGRSVNGANVLTFGAGSRLTVL.

The table lists this clone with a few counts. At one end the junction does not follow the germline gene, possibly because of a read error. V gene TRBV19 combines with J gene TRBJ1-1; no reliable D call. The CDR3 covers 13 residues. Looked up from germline, CDR1 is LNHDA and CDR2 is SQIVND (reference sequence). The CDR3 region is CASRFFPDAEAFF. Here the CDR3 DNA reads TGTGCCAGTAGGTTTTTCCCGGATGCTGAGGCTTTCTTT. The full variable domain, with the rest looked up from reference TRBV19 and TRBJ1-1, is DGGITQSPKYLFRKEGQNVTLSCEQNLNHDAMYWYRQDPGQGLRLIYYSQIVNDFQKGDIAEGYSVSREKKESFPLTVTSAQKNPTAFYLCASRFFPDAEAFFGQGTRLTVV.

The V gene is TRBV5-1, the J gene TRBJ2-1; possible D gene TRBD2, 5 bases. Trimming took off 0 bases at V and 8 bases at J, with 21 bases between the two ends. There are 17 residues in the CDR3. From germline, CDR1 is SGHRS and CDR2 YFSETQ. CDR3 coding DNA: TGCGCCAGCAGCTTGGCCTCCGCAGTTAGCGCGAGGGATGAGCAGTTCTTC. Translated: CASSLASAVSARDEQFF.

The chain joins TRBV2 to TRBJ1-5; TRBD1 is a possible D gene (5 bases). V lost 4 bases and J 2 bases, leaving 9 bases between the germline ends. Germline V gives CDR1 SNHLY, CDR2 FYNNEI. This CDR3 has 14 amino acids. The CDR3 is CASSALGGNQPQHF. CDR3 bases: TGTGCCAGCAGTGCGTTAGGGGGCAATCAGCCCCAGCATTTT.

The chain carries TRBV7-2 and TRBJ2-7; the D gene is possibly TRBD1 (5 bases). The germline gives CDR1 SGHTA, CDR2 FQGNSA. The CDR3 contains 13 residues. V shed 5 bases and J shed 3 bases, with 11 bases lying between them. The CDR3 protein is CASSLDSHYEQYF. As DNA, the CDR3 is TGTGCCAGCAGCCTCGACAGCCACTACGAGCAGTACTTC.

The rearrangement links TRBV4-1 to TRBJ1-5; 7 positions agree with TRBD1. The CDR3 consists of 14 residues. CDR1 and CDR2 from the germline V gene are MGHRA and YSYEKL. V trimming: 1 base; J trimming: 4 bases; junction bases outside the gene matches: 1. The CDR3: CASSQGTGNQPQHF. The CDR3 DNA is TGCGCCAGCAGCCAAGGGACAGGTAATCAGCCCCAGCATTTT.

The CDR3 nucleotides are TGTGCCAGCAGCTTAGTCCCGACAGGGATCCACGAGCAGTACTTC. This translates into CASSLVPTGIHEQYF. The chain links TRBV11-2 to TRBJ2-7, with 7 nucleotides matching TRBD1. With 1 base clipped from V and 5 bases from J, the junction kept 8 bases outside the gene matches. There are 15 residues in the CDR3. Germline V CDR1 and CDR2: SGHAT, FQNNGV.

Only a few counts were recorded for this clone. V and J are TRBV6-5 and TRBJ1-2; D gene ambiguous. V lost 5 bases to trimming and J lost 4 bases, with 11 bases between them. Germline V CDR1 and CDR2: MNHEY, SVGAGI. This CDR3 spans 13 amino acids. This CDR3 is CASSPTTGYGYTF. The CDR3 nucleotides are TGTGCCAGCAGTCCAACTACCGGCTATGGCTACACCTTC.

V and J are TRBV5-1 and TRBJ2-3, with unresolved D. The length of the CDR3 is 16 residues. The germline V gene encodes CDR1 SGHRS and CDR2 YFSETQ. Trimming left V 0 bases short and J 0 bases short, with 11 bases between. The CDR3 sequence is CASSLGPAPSTDTQYF. The DNA of the CDR3 is TGCGCCAGCAGCTTGGGACCAGCCCCTAGCACAGATACGCAGTATTTT.

This rearrangement joins TRBV30 to TRBJ2-3; D is ambiguous. Trimming took off 0 bases at V and 2 bases at J, with 3 bases between the two ends. The V gene's germline CDR1 is GTSNPN and CDR2 SVGIG (reference sequence). The CDR3 totals 12 residues. CDR3 coding DNA: TGTGCCTGGAGTGTAAACACAGATACGCAGTATTTT. Its translation: CAWSVNTDTQYF.

V is TRBV19 and J is TRBJ1-2, with a possible D match to TRBD1 (5 bases). CDR1 and CDR2 (germline): LNHDA, SQIVND (reference sequence). This CDR3 has 13 residues. V was cut by 3 bases and J by 3 bases, with 8 bases left in between. The CDR3 region has the DNA TGTGCCAGTAGTATCAGGGAGCACTATGGCTACACCTTC. It is translated as CASSIREHYGYTF.

Details on this clone: At the DNA level, this CDR3 is encoded by other sequences in the same sample as well. The rearrangement links TRBV27 to TRBJ2-7; D remains ambiguous. The CDR3 is 13 residues long. Per the germline V gene, CDR1 is MNHEY and CDR2 is SMNVEV (reference sequence). With 2 bases removed from V and 0 bases from J, the gap between germline ends came to 5 bases. The CDR3 spells CASSLRRSYEQYF. DNA for the CDR3: TGTGCCAGCAGTTTACGCCGCTCCTACGAGCAGTACTTC.

This clone was recorded a few times. J is TRBJ1-2 and V is TRBV5-4; 7 bases agree with TRBD1. J lost 2 bases, V lost 0 bases, and 4 bases had no gene match. The germline V gene encodes CDR1 SGHNT and CDR2 YYREEE (reference sequence). This CDR3 region has 15 residues. DNA for the CDR3: TGTGCCAGCAGCTTGGGAGCACAGGGGAACTATGGCTACACCTTC. Encoded protein: CASSLGAQGNYGYTF.

The chain carries TRBV7-9 and TRBJ2-1, with 8 bases identical to TRBD2. J was trimmed by 5 bases and V by 3 bases; bases with no gene match: 12. Per the germline V gene, CDR1 is SEHNR and CDR2 is FQNEAQ (reference sequence). The CDR3 has 17 residues. CDR3 sequence (DNA): TGTGCCAGCAGCTTGGTGGGGCTCGGGACTAGAGACAATGAGCAGTTCTTC. Translation gives CASSLVGLGTRDNEQFF.

This clone has a handful of counts. The V and J genes are TRBV9 and TRBJ1-5; 7 positions agree with TRBD1. The CDR3 is made up of 14 amino acids. Germline loops: CDR1 SGDLS, CDR2 YYNGEE. J lost 5 bases, V lost 0 bases, and 2 bases had no gene match. CDR3 coding DNA: TGTGCCAGCAGCGTAGGACAGGGCTATCAGCCCCAGCATTTT. Translating gives CASSVGQGYQPQHF.

CDR3 nucleotides: TGTGCCAGCAGCTTGGACAGGGTAAATGAGCAGTTCTTC. Its translation: CASSLDRVNEQFF. The chain has TRBV7-3 and TRBJ2-1, with 8 bases aligning to TRBD1. The CDR3 totals 13 residues. Germline V gene data show CDR1 as SGHTA and CDR2 as FQGTGA. The junction had 2 bases not matched to a gene; V was cut back by 3 bases and J by 7 bases.

The rearrangement joins TRBV20-1 to TRBJ1-2; 8 bases match TRBD1. Germline lookup yields CDR1 DFQATT and CDR2 SNEGSKA (reference sequence). V lost 8 bases and J lost 8; bases outside the gene matches: 7. This CDR3 region has 11 residues. CDR3 DNA sequence: TGCAGTACAGGGGGGAGCGGAGGCTACACCTTC. It encodes CSTGGSGGYTF.

The V gene is TRBV28, the J gene TRBJ1-1, with unresolved D. CDR1 and CDR2 (germline): MDHEN, SYDVKM. This CDR3 is 10 amino acids long. V was clipped by 6 bases and J by 10 bases, with 9 bases between them. The CDR3 is CASRSSRAFF. CDR3 nucleotides: TGTGCCAGCAGATCTTCGCGAGCTTTCTTT.

Concerning this clone itself: The same CDR3 can be traced to other DNA sequences in this sample. The chain employs TRBV5-1 and TRBJ2-2; D uncertain. V gave up 4 bases and J gave up 0 bases, with 10 bases separating them. CDR1 and CDR2 from the germline V gene are SGHRS and YFSETQ. This CDR3 has 15 residues. The DNA for the CDR3 is TGCGCCAGCAGCCTCCGGACCACGAACACCGGGGAGCTGTTTTTT. It translates to CASSLRTTNTGELFF.

The V and J genes are TRBV7-9 and TRBJ1-4, with D perhaps matching TRBD1 (5 bases). This CDR3 comprises 15 residues. From germline, CDR1 is SEHNR and CDR2 FQNEAQ (reference sequence). V lost 4 bases, J lost 10 bases, and 19 bases lay in between. For the CDR3, the DNA is TGTGCCAGCAGCTCCCAGGGAGAGGCGCGGCGAAAACTGTTTTTT. This codes for CASSSQGEARRKLFF.